This entry lists 25 T cell receptor beta chains sequenced from one sample in a study of cytomegalovirus exposure and HLA in healthy donors. Researchers ran the PCR with 60 Vbeta and 13 Jbeta primers. Assay used: immunoSEQ multiplex PCR; TCRdb lists only in-frame clones, some missing. The sample yields 150,000 or so clones, about 85% seen once. What was sequenced was PBMCs. Receptors originate from a man aged 50 to 59 in good health and CMV-seropositive.

This clone has just one count. This chain's CDR3 is CASSLGQRERGYTF. The DNA for the CDR3 is TGTGCCAGCAGCTTGGGGCAGCGCGAGAGGGGCTACACCTTC. The rearrangement uses TRBV7-2 and TRBJ1-2, with D maybe TRBD1 (5 bases). Looked up from germline, CDR1 is SGHTA and CDR2 is FQGNSA. Trimming shortened V by 3 bases and J by 8 bases, and 16 bases separated the two germline ends. This CDR3 contains 14 residues.

Turning to this clone: One junction end does not reproduce the germline sequence, and a read error may be involved. The gene calls are TRBV7-9 and TRBJ1-3; D possibly corresponds to TRBD1 (5 bases). The CDR3 is made up of 16 amino acids. Germline CDR1 and CDR2: SEHNR and FQNEAQ (reference sequence). The CDR3 DNA is TGTTCCAGCAGCCTTCACAGGCCTGTCTCTGGAAACACCATATATTTT. It yields the protein CSSSLHRPVSGNTIYF.

The chain couples TRBV6-1 to TRBJ1-5; unclear D gene. Germline lookup yields CDR1 MNHNS and CDR2 SASEGT. This CDR3 is built from 16 residues. Trimming took off 0 bases at V and 3 bases at J, with 12 bases between the two ends. The CDR3 DNA reads as TGTGCCAGCAGTGAAGCGCCGACCAGGAACAATCAGCCCCAGCATTTT. Translating it yields CASSEAPTRNNQPQHF.

This clone was detected only a few times. The chain is built from TRBV30 and TRBJ1-3; D is possibly TRBD1 (6 bases). Per the germline V gene, CDR1 is GTSNPN and CDR2 is SVGIG (reference sequence). V shed 6 bases and J shed 2 bases, with 11 bases lying between them. The CDR3 runs to 13 residues. Written as DNA, the CDR3 is TGTGCCTGCCAACAGGGTACTGGAAACACCATATATTTT. Its translation is CACQQGTGNTIYF. Looking up the rest from reference TRBV30 and TRBJ1-3 gives the full variable domain: SQTIHQWPATLVQPVGSPLSLECTVEGTSNPNLYWYRQAAGRGLQLLFYSVGIGQISSEVPQNLSASRPQDRQFILSSKKLLLSDSGFYLCACQQGTGNTIYFGEGSWLTVV.

V and J are TRBV5-8 and TRBJ2-3; possible D gene TRBD2, 6 bases. Germline values: CDR1 SGHTS, CDR2 YDEGEE. The CDR3 length is 16 residues. Trimming stripped 0 bases from V and 2 bases from J, with 13 bases between. CDR3 in amino acids: CASSLGAGPNTDTQYF. In nucleotides, the CDR3 is TGTGCCAGCAGCTTGGGCGCGGGACCAAACACAGATACGCAGTATTTT.

The chain uses TRBV11-2 and TRBJ2-3; D may be TRBD2 (7 bases). In germline, CDR1 is SGHAT, CDR2 FQNNGV. The CDR3 has 16 amino acids. Trimming shortened V by 1 base and J by 6 bases, and 17 bases separated the two germline ends. The DNA for the CDR3 is TGTGCCAGCAGCTTAGCGGCGGGGGCGAGTGGGGATACGCAGTATTTT. It translates to CASSLAAGASGDTQYF.

This clone occurred once. Written as DNA, the CDR3 is TGTGCCAGAAGCCCAAGAGTTGGGGACACAGGGGTCTTTGAAAAACTGTTTTTT. It is translated as CARSPRVGDTGVFEKLFF. The V and J genes are TRBV7-5 and TRBJ1-4; TRBD1 reflects the table's D call only, with no check against the DNA. TRBV7-5 is marked as a pseudogene. The CDR3 loop spans 18 amino acids.

This clone was observed a few times. The genes are TRBV28 and TRBJ1-5, with 11 bases lining up with TRBD1. Germline CDR1 MDHEN, CDR2 SYDVKM. The CDR3 runs 16 residues. Trimming cost V 4 bases and J 4 bases; bases outside gene matches: 6. Here the CDR3 reads CASSWWGTGGNQPQHF. In DNA form, the CDR3 reads TGTGCCAGCAGTTGGTGGGGGACAGGGGGAAATCAGCCCCAGCATTTT.

The V gene is TRBV19, the J gene TRBJ1-2; D is uncertain. There are 13 residues in the CDR3. The V end lost 11 bases, the J end lost 8 bases, and 21 bases lay between the germline ends. Germline-derived CDR1 and CDR2 are LNHDA and SQIVND (reference sequence). CDR3 bases: TGTGCCTCGTCCGGAGGCCTAGCCTCGGGCTACACCTTC. This translates into CASSGGLASGYTF.

This sequence joins TRBV9 and TRBJ2-1; D is possibly TRBD2 (5 bases). The V gene's germline CDR1 is SGDLS and CDR2 YYNGEE. The CDR3 runs to 13 residues. Trimming pared 3 bases from V and 9 bases from J, leaving 13 bases between. The CDR3 spells CASSALKGAEQFF. The CDR3, as DNA: TGTGCCAGCAGCGCTCTGAAGGGAGCTGAGCAGTTCTTC.

Of note for this clone: The sample holds other DNA sequences that translate to the same CDR3. The chain combines TRBV30 with TRBJ1-1; D gene unclear. The CDR3 is 13 residues long. V was cut by 0 bases and J by 2 bases, with 7 bases left in between. Germline loops: CDR1 GTSNPN, CDR2 SVGIG (reference sequence). CDR3 protein: CAWSVGANTEAFF. The CDR3, as DNA: TGTGCCTGGAGTGTTGGAGCCAACACTGAAGCTTTCTTT.

This chain connects TRBV19 to TRBJ2-5; D may be TRBD2 (6 bases). This CDR3 contains 14 residues. Trimming took off 6 bases at V and 3 bases at J, with 14 bases between the two ends. CDR1 is LNHDA, CDR2 SQIVND, per germline (reference sequence). Written as DNA, the CDR3 is TGTGCCAGTAGGGAGGGTGGAGGAAAAGAGACCCAGTACTTC. The encoded protein is CASREGGGKETQYF.

This clone was picked up a small number of times. This CDR3 reads CASSERMGGGNTIYF. CDR3 DNA: TGTGCCAGCAGTGAGCGGATGGGGGGTGGAAACACCATATATTTT. The chain is built from TRBV6-1 and TRBJ1-3; weak D call: TRBD1 (5 bases). Trimming took off 3 bases at V and 3 bases at J, with 12 bases between the two ends. This CDR3 spans 15 amino acids. Germline-derived CDR1 and CDR2 are MNHNS and SASEGT.

The CDR3 protein is CSLRRDISYNEQFF. CDR3 coding DNA: TGCAGCCTTCGTCGGGATATCTCCTACAATGAGCAGTTCTTC. The chain is built from TRBV29-1 and TRBJ2-1; D perhaps matches TRBD2 (5 bases). Trimming removed 8 bases from V and 0 bases from J, with 14 bases in between. Per germline, CDR1 SQVTM and CDR2 ANQGSEA. The CDR3 sequence is 14 residues long.

The gene calls are TRBV11-2 and TRBJ1-4, with TRBD1 matching over 9 bases. Germline V CDR1 and CDR2: SGHAT, FQNNGV. The ends lost 4 bases at V and 0 bases at J; junction bases unmatched: 3. There are 16 residues in the CDR3. DNA for the CDR3: TGTGCCAGCAGCTCAAGACAGGGGGCAACTAATGAAAAACTGTTTTTT. Its protein product is CASSSRQGATNEKLFF.

The V gene is TRBV10-3, the J gene TRBJ2-5; TRBD2 matches 12 bases. Germline CDR1 reads ENHRY; CDR2 reads SYGVKD. This CDR3 region has 14 residues. The junction had 4 bases not matched to a gene; V was cut back by 10 bases and J by 1 base. The CDR3 spells CATRTSGVQETQYF. In nucleotides, the CDR3 is TGTGCCACTCGGACTAGCGGGGTCCAAGAGACCCAGTACTTC.

J is TRBJ2-3 and V is TRBV7-9; the D gene is possibly TRBD1 (6 bases). The CDR3 length is 14 residues. The V end lost 3 bases, the J end lost 2 bases, and 9 bases lay between the germline ends. Germline V gene lookup returns CDR1 SEHNR and CDR2 FQNEAQ (reference sequence). CDR3 sequence: CASSFGQNTDTQYF. The DNA of the CDR3 is TGTGCCAGCAGCTTTGGACAGAACACAGATACGCAGTATTTT.

J is TRBJ2-1 and V is TRBV6-5, with 10 bases identical to TRBD1. CDR3 size: 15 residues. V dropped 6 bases and J dropped 3; count of bases not matched to a gene: 5. Per germline, CDR1 MNHEY and CDR2 SVGAGI. CDR3 DNA: TGTGCCAGCAGAGAGGACAGGGGGGTCTACAATGAGCAGTTCTTC. Translated, it gives CASREDRGVYNEQFF.

This clone was seen more than once but under ten times. As DNA, the CDR3 is TGCGCCAGCATCCGGACAGTGAACACTGAAGCTTTCTTT. Its translation is CASIRTVNTEAFF. This chain links TRBV10-2 with TRBJ1-1; D is possibly TRBD1 (6 bases). The CDR3 runs 13 residues. Trimming cost V 7 bases and J 0 bases, with 9 bases left between them. The germline V gene has CDR1 WSHSY and CDR2 SAAADI.

The chain carries TRBV2 and TRBJ1-2, with 8 bases lining up with TRBD1. This CDR3 region has 14 residues. Germline lookup yields CDR1 SNHLY and CDR2 FYNNEI. The ends lost 2 bases at V and 7 bases at J; junction bases unmatched: 6. CDR3 sequence (DNA): TGTGCCAGCAGTGAAATGGGACAGGCGTTTGGCTACACCTTC. Protein sequence: CASSEMGQAFGYTF.

The rearrangement links TRBV28 to TRBJ2-3, with D unclear. V lost 5 bases and J lost 1, with 13 bases in between. The CDR3 spans 15 residues. Germline CDR1 reads MDHEN; CDR2 reads SYDVKM. DNA of the CDR3: TGTGCCAGCAGTCAGGCCTCGACGGGCACAGATACGCAGTATTTT. This translates into CASSQASTGTDTQYF.

The gene calls are TRBV14 and TRBJ2-7, with TRBD1 matching 7 bases. Germline lookup yields CDR1 SGHDN and CDR2 FVKESK. The CDR3 is 18 residues long. The J segment lost 7 bases and the V segment lost 4 bases, leaving 22 bases of the junction unmatched. The CDR3 is CASSPLYGRGQGVFEQYF. The DNA of the CDR3 is TGTGCCAGCAGCCCACTATATGGTCGAGGCCAGGGGGTTTTTGAGCAGTACTTC.

In this sample, this clone turned up once. The chain has TRBV5-1 and TRBJ2-3; TRBD2 aligns across 11 bases. The CDR3 has 19 residues. V was clipped by 2 bases and J by 7 bases; unmatched bases: 18. Germline CDR1 reads SGHRS; CDR2 reads YFSETQ. The CDR3 is CASSFRRGTSGGGLNTQYF. CDR3 nucleotides: TGCGCCAGCAGCTTCAGGCGGGGGACTAGCGGCGGAGGCTTAAATACGCAGTATTTT.

V and J are TRBV30 and TRBJ2-1; D gene unclear. V was cut by 1 base and J by 15 bases, with 13 bases left in between. CDR3 length: 11 amino acids. Germline V gives CDR1 GTSNPN, CDR2 SVGIG (reference sequence). The CDR3 region is CAWSEAPWWFF. The CDR3 bases are TGTGCCTGGAGTGAAGCCCCTTGGTGGTTCTTC.

The rearrangement joins TRBV7-9 to TRBJ1-2, with 7 bases that match TRBD1. The junction had 8 bases not matched to a gene; V was cut back by 5 bases and J by 8 bases. The CDR3 covers 13 residues. Looked up from germline, CDR1 is SEHNR and CDR2 is FQNEAQ (reference sequence). The CDR3 DNA is TGTGCCAGCAGCCTAGACAGGGATCGAGGCTACACCTTC. It yields the protein CASSLDRDRGYTF.